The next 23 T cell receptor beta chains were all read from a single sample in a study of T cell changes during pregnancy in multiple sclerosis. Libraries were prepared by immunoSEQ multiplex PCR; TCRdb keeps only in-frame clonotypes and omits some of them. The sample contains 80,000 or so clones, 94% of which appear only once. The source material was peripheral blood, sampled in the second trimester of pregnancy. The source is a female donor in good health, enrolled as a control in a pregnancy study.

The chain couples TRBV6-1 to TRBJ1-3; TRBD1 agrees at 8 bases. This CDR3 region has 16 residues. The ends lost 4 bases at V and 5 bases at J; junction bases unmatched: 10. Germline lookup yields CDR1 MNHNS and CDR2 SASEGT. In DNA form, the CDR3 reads TGTGCCAGCAGTGCCCCGGGACAGGCTAAACGAAACACCATATATTTT. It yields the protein CASSAPGQAKRNTIYF.

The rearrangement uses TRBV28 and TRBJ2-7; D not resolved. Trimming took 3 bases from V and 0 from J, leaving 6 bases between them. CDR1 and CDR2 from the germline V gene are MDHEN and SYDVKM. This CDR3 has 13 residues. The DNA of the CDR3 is TGTGCCAGCAGTTTTTCAGGCTCCTACGAGCAGTACTTC. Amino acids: CASSFSGSYEQYF. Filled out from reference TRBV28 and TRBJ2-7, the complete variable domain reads DVKVTQSSRYLVKRTGEKVFLECVQDMDHENMFWYRQDPGLGLRLIYFSYDVKMKEKGDIPEGYSVSREKKERFSLILESASTNQTSMYLCASSFSGSYEQYFGPGTRLTVT.

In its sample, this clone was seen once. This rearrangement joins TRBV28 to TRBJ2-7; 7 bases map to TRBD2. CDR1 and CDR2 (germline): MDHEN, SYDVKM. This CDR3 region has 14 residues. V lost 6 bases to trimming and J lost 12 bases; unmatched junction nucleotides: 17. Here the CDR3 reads CASSLGGGLPGGYF. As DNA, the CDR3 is TGTGCCAGCAGCCTTGGGGGGGGACTCCCCGGAGGGTACTTC. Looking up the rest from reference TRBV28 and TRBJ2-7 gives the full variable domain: DVKVTQSSRYLVKRTGEKVFLECVQDMDHENMFWYRQDPGLGLRLIYFSYDVKMKEKGDIPEGYSVSREKKERFSLILESASTNQTSMYLCASSLGGGLPGGYFGPGTRLTVT.

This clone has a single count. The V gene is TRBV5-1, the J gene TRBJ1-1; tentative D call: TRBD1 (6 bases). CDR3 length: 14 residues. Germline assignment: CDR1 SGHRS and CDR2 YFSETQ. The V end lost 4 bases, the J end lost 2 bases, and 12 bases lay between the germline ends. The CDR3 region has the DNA TGCGCCAGCAGCAGGGGGAGGGAAAACACTGAAGCTTTCTTT. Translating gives CASSRGRENTEAFF.

CDR3 nucleotides: TGTGCCAGCTCCCGAAAGGACAGGGATGTAAATGAGCAGTTCTTC. Encoded protein: CASSRKDRDVNEQFF. This chain uses TRBV18 with TRBJ2-1, with 8 bases aligning to TRBD1. Germline CDR1 reads KGHSH; CDR2 reads LQKENI. The CDR3 covers 15 residues. Trimming took 6 bases from V and 7 from J; bases not matched to a gene: 11.

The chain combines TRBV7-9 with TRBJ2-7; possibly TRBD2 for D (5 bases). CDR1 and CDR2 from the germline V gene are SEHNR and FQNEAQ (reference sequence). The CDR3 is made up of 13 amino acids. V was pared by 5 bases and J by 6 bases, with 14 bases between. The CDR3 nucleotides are TGTGCCAGCAGCCCCGGAGGCACCGCCGAGCAGTACTTC. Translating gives CASSPGGTAEQYF.

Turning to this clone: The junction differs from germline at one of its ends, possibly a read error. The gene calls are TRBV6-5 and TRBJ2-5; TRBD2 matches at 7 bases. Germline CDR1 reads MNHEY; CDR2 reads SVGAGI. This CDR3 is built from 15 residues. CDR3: CASSYSGGSQEIQYF. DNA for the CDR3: TGTGCCAGCAGTTACTCCGGGGGGAGCCAAGAGATCCAGTACTTC.

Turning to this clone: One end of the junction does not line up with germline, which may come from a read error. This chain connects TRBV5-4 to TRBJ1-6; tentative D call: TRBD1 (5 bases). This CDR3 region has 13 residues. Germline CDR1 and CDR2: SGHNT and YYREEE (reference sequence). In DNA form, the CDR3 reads TGTGCCAGTAGCTTGGTCAGGGATTCACCCCTCCACTTT. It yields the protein CASSLVRDSPLHF. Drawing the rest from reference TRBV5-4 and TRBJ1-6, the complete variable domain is ETGVTQSPTHLIKTRGQQVTLRCSSQSGHNTVSWYQQALGQGPQFIFQYYREEENGRGNFPPRFSGLQFPNYSSELNVNALELDDSALYLCASSLVRDSPLHFGNGTRLTVT.

Here the CDR3 DNA reads TGTGCCAGCAGTGATTCGGGGGTTCGGGCAGAGACCCAGTACTTC. Protein sequence: CASSDSGVRAETQYF. The rearrangement joins TRBV2 to TRBJ2-5, with TRBD2 as a possible D gene (6 bases). There are 15 residues in the CDR3. Trimming removed 3 bases from V and 4 bases from J, with 15 bases in between. Germline V gene data show CDR1 as SNHLY and CDR2 as FYNNEI.

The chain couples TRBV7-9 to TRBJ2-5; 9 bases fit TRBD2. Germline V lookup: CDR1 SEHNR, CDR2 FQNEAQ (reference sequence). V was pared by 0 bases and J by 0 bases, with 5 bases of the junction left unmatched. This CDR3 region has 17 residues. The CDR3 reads CASSLATAGGNQETQYF. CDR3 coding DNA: TGTGCCAGCAGCTTAGCGACGGCGGGAGGGAACCAAGAGACCCAGTACTTC.

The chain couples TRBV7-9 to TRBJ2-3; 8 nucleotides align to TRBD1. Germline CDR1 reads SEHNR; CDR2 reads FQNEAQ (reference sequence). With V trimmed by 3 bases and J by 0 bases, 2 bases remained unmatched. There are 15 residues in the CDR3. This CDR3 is CASSLGQASTDTQYF. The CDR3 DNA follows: TGTGCCAGCAGCTTGGGACAGGCGAGCACAGATACGCAGTATTTT.

CDR3 sequence (DNA): TGTGCCAGCAGCCAAGAAGCGGGAGGGCCGGTGTTCACCGGGGAGCTGTTTTTT. Protein product: CASSQEAGGPVFTGELFF. The chain carries TRBV4-2 and TRBJ2-2; 10 bases map to TRBD2. The V and J ends lost 0 bases and 4 bases, in that order; junction bases with no gene match: 8. The CDR3 is 18 residues long. Germline V lookup: CDR1 LGHNA, CDR2 YNFKEQ.

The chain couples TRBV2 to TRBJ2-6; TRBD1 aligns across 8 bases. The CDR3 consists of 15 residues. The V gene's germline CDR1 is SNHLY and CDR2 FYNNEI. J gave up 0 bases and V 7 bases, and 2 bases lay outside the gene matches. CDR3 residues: CASMGQASGANVLTF. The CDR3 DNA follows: TGTGCCAGCATGGGACAGGCCTCTGGGGCCAACGTCCTGACTTTC.

The CDR3 DNA is TGTGCCAGCAAGCGGGCCTACGAGCAGTACTTC. Translating gives CASKRAYEQYF. The J gene is TRBJ2-7, the V gene TRBV6-5, with a weak D call TRBD2 (6 bases). Trimming stripped 7 bases from V and 2 bases from J, with 6 bases between. Germline CDR1 and CDR2: MNHEY and SVGAGI. The CDR3 covers 11 residues.

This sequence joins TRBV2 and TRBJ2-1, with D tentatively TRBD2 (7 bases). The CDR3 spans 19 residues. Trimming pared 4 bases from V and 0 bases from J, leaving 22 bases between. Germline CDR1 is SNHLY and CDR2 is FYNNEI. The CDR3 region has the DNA TGTGCCAGCAGTGCCCCGGGACGGGGGGCTCTAAGCTCCTACAATGAGCAGTTCTTC. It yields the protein CASSAPGRGALSSYNEQFF.

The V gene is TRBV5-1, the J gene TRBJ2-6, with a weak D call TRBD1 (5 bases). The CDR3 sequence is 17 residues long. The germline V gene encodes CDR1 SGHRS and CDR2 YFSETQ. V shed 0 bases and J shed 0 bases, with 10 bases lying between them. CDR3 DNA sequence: TGCGCCAGCAGCTTGGAAGGGGTCCACTCTGGGGCCAACGTCCTGACTTTC. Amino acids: CASSLEGVHSGANVLTF. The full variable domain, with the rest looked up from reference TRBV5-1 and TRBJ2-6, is KAGVTQTPRYLIKTRGQQVTLSCSPISGHRSVSWYQQTPGQGLQFLFEYFSETQRNKGNFPGRFSGRQFSNSRSEMNVSTLELGDSALYLCASSLEGVHSGANVLTFGAGSRLTVL.

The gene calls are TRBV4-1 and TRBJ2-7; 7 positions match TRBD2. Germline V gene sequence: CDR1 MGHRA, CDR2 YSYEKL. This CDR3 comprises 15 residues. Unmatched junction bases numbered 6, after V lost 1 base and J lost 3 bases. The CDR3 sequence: CASSQGASGRYEQYF. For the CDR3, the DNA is TGCGCCAGCAGCCAAGGTGCTAGCGGCCGCTACGAGCAGTACTTC.

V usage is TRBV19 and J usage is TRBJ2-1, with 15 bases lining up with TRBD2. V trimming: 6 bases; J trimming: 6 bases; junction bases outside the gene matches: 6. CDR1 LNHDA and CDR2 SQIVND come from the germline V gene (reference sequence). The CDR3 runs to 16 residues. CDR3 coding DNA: TGTGCCAGTAGCCAGGGACTAGCGGGAGGCGTCAATGAGCAGTTCTTC. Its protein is CASSQGLAGGVNEQFF.

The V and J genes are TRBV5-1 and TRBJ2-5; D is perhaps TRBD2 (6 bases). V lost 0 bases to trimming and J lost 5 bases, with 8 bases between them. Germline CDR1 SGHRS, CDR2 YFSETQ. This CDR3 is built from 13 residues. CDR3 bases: TGCGCCAGCAGCTTGGGGGGGGAGGAGACCCAGTACTTC. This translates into CASSLGGEETQYF.

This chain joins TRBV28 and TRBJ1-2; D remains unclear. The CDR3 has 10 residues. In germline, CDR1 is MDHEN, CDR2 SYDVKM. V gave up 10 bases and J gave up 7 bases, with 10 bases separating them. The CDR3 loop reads CATLRSGYTF. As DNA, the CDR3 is TGTGCCACCCTACGGAGTGGCTACACCTTC.

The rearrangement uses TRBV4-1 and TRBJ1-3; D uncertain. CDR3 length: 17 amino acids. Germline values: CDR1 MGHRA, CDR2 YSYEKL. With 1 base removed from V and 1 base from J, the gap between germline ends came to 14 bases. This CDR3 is CASSQVVVSGSGNTIYF. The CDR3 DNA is TGCGCCAGCAGCCAAGTTGTGGTCAGTGGTTCTGGAAACACCATATATTTT.

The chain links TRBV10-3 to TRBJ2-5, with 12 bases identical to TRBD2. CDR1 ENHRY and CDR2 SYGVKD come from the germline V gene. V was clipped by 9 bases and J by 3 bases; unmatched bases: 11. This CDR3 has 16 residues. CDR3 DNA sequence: TGTGCCATTGCACCACATCGACTAGCGGGAGAAGAGACCCAGTACTTC. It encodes CAIAPHRLAGEETQYF.

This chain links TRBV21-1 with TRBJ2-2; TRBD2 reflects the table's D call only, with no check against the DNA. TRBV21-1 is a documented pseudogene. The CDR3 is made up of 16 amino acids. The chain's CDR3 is CASSLRPGRSTGELFF. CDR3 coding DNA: TGTGCCAGCAGCCTTCGACCCGGGAGAAGCACCGGGGAGCTGTTTTTT.